This T cell receptor beta chain was profiled in a study of CD8 T cells in Susac syndrome. In its sample, this clonotype was seen once. CDR1 LGHDT and CDR2 YNNKEL come from the germline V gene (reference sequence). After removal of 4 bases from V and 1 base from J, the junction contained 3 bases not matched to a gene. There are 14 residues in the CDR3. Random hexamers primed reverse transcription of about 0.5 to 1 ug RNA. Each CDR3 protein gets one entry after TCRdb re-called the immunoSEQ multiplex PCR reads with MiXCR. The table includes 95,000 to 150,000 distinct CDR3 sequences, 96% detected once. Sequencing was done on a sample of CD4+ T cells from PBMCs. The chain links TRBV3-1 to TRBJ1-1; TRBD1 matches 7 bases. This TCR derives from a human donor with Susac syndrome. CDR3 residues: CASSPGQKNTEAFF. Here the CDR3 DNA reads TGTGCCAGCAGCCCGGGACAGAAGAACACTGAAGCTTTCTTT.